Each of the 22 T cell receptor beta chains below was sequenced from the same sample in a study of blood T cell repertoires in COVID-19 (TCRdb year 2020). The library was prepared using the immunoSEQ multiplex PCR assay. TCRdb obtained this table from immuneACCESS and retained in-frame rearrangements with V and J assigned. These tables miss some clones; where compared with another copy, unresolved V genes account for less than half of the shortfall, and the remainder is unexplained. The sample table holds about 230,000 clones, of which more than 70% were seen once. The ten most abundant clones make up 2.5% to 3% of the sample. The specimen sequenced was peripheral blood. The receptor source for this set is an older woman with acute or convalescent COVID-19.

The chain links TRBV7-6 to TRBJ1-3; TRBD1 might be the D (6 bases). This CDR3 spans 16 amino acids. Germline values: CDR1 SGHVS, CDR2 FNYEAQ. V was cut by 2 bases and J by 4 bases, with 15 bases left in between. The CDR3 DNA is TGTGCCAGCAGCTTACAAGGGGGATTCAGGGGAAACACCATATATTTT. This translates into CASSLQGGFRGNTIYF. Full variable domain (rest looked up from reference TRBV7-6 and TRBJ1-3): GAGVSQSPRYKVTKRGQDVALRCDPISGHVSLYWYRQALGQGPEFLTYFNYEAQQDKSGLPNDRFSAERPEGSISTLTIQRTEQRDSAMYRCASSLQGGFRGNTIYFGEGSWLTVV.

CDR3 in DNA: TGTGCCAGCAGTATGGGACAGGGGAACAATCAGCCCCAGCATTTT. Its protein product is CASSMGQGNNQPQHF. The chain couples TRBV6-5 to TRBJ1-5, with 10 bases lining up with TRBD1. This CDR3 comprises 15 residues. V lost 5 bases, J lost 3 bases, and 4 bases stayed unmatched. Germline CDR1 and CDR2: MNHEY and SVGAGI.

The CDR3 sequence: CAWSEGVPGNTIYF. CDR3 nucleotides: TGTGCCTGGAGCGAAGGGGTACCTGGAAACACCATATATTTT. The chain has TRBV30 and TRBJ1-3, with a weak D call TRBD1 (5 bases). The germline V gene has CDR1 GTSNPN and CDR2 SVGIG (reference sequence). This CDR3 is 14 amino acids long. V dropped 3 bases and J dropped 2 bases, with 11 bases sitting between them.

V is TRBV9 and J is TRBJ2-3; D may be TRBD2 (5 bases). The CDR3 consists of 17 residues. With 3 bases removed from V and 3 bases from J, the gap between germline ends came to 20 bases. Germline V CDR1 and CDR2: SGDLS, YYNGEE. Here the CDR3 reads CASSAPSILPGTDTQYF. The CDR3, as DNA: TGTGCCAGCAGCGCCCCGAGTATCCTACCGGGGACAGATACGCAGTATTTT.

This clone was detected only a few times. V usage is TRBV19 and J usage is TRBJ1-5; 9 bases are a match to TRBD1. This CDR3 comprises 17 residues. Germline loops: CDR1 LNHDA, CDR2 SQIVND (reference sequence). V lost 6 bases to trimming and J lost 2 bases; unmatched junction nucleotides: 11. CDR3 nucleotides: TGTGCCAGTAGCTCCAACGGGGGACAGGGAGGCAATCAGCCCCAGCATTTT. Encoded protein: CASSSNGGQGGNQPQHF. The full variable domain, rest sourced from reference TRBV19 and TRBJ1-5, is DGGITQSPKYLFRKEGQNVTLSCEQNLNHDAMYWYRQDPGQGLRLIYYSQIVNDFQKGDIAEGYSVSREKKESFPLTVTSAQKNPTAFYLCASSSNGGQGGNQPQHFGDGTRLSIL.

This chain links TRBV19 with TRBJ1-6, with no clear D. This CDR3 comprises 14 residues. V lost 6 bases, J lost 5 bases, and 11 bases lay in between. Per germline, CDR1 LNHDA and CDR2 SQIVND (reference sequence). CDR3 in DNA: TGTGCCAGTAGCCGGGAAGCAGATAATTCACCCCTCCACTTT. Protein sequence: CASSREADNSPLHF.

V and J are TRBV9 and TRBJ1-3; a weak D match, TRBD1 (6 bases). CDR1 is SGDLS, CDR2 YYNGEE, per germline. This CDR3 region has 15 residues. Trimming removed 5 bases at V and 2 bases at J, with 14 bases between. CDR3 sequence reads: CASSRTGSTGNTIYF. CDR3 nucleotide sequence: TGTGCCAGCAGTCGAACAGGGTCCACTGGAAACACCATATATTTT.

V gene TRBV19 combines with J gene TRBJ2-6, with 7 bases aligning to TRBD1. J lost 4 bases, V lost 5 bases, and 11 bases had no gene match. Germline V gives CDR1 LNHDA, CDR2 SQIVND (reference sequence). The CDR3 spans 17 residues. DNA for the CDR3: TGTGCCAGTAGTCAGCGAGGCAGGGGGACCGGGGCCAACGTCCTGACTTTC. Amino acids: CASSQRGRGTGANVLTF.

The V call is TRBV13, the J call TRBJ1-2, with 8 bases identical to TRBD1. The CDR3 is made up of 15 amino acids. V trimming: 4 bases; J trimming: 6 bases; junction bases outside the gene matches: 10. Germline V CDR1 and CDR2: PRHDT, FYEKMQ (reference sequence). Here the CDR3 reads CASSSRTTGADGYTF. In DNA, the CDR3 is TGTGCCAGCAGCTCCCGGACGACAGGGGCCGATGGCTACACCTTC.

This clone came up a few times. The chain links TRBV3-1 (or the pseudogene TRBV3-2) to TRBJ2-7; the D is unclear. Between the trimmed V and J ends, which lost 5 bases and 3 bases, there was a span of 5 bases. CDR1 LGHDT and CDR2 YNNKEL come from the germline V gene (reference sequence). This CDR3 comprises 11 residues. The CDR3 sequence: CASSNLYEQYF. Here the CDR3 DNA reads TGTGCCAGCAGCAATCTCTACGAGCAGTACTTC.

The chain joins TRBV5-8 to TRBJ2-7, with 11 positions matching TRBD1. With V trimmed by 3 bases and J by 3 bases, 11 bases remained unmatched. The germline gives CDR1 SGHTS, CDR2 YDEGEE. The CDR3 is 17 residues long. The CDR3 protein is CASSSDRDRGANYEQYF. The CDR3 DNA reads TGTGCCAGCAGCTCTGACCGGGACAGGGGGGCCAACTACGAGCAGTACTTC.

This chain connects TRBV19 to TRBJ2-1, with TRBD2 matching over 9 bases. The CDR3 contains 15 residues. V trimming: 3 bases; J trimming: 7 bases; junction bases outside the gene matches: 7. Germline values: CDR1 LNHDA, CDR2 SQIVND (reference sequence). The CDR3 reads CASSIQRGVGNEQFF. For the CDR3, the DNA is TGTGCCAGTAGTATCCAGCGGGGGGTAGGAAATGAGCAGTTCTTC.

This sequence joins TRBV9 and TRBJ2-2; 12 bases are a match to TRBD2. The ends lost 0 bases at V and 6 bases at J; junction bases unmatched: 6. Germline V gene data show CDR1 as SGDLS and CDR2 as YYNGEE. The CDR3 totals 17 residues. The CDR3 DNA reads TGTGCCAGCAGCGTAGGCGTTACTAGCGGGGGGTCCGGGGAGCTGTTTTTT. It translates to CASSVGVTSGGSGELFF.

The chain employs TRBV29-1 and TRBJ1-2; 8 bases align to TRBD1. The V and J ends lost 7 bases and 7 bases, in that order; junction bases with no gene match: 8. This CDR3 comprises 12 residues. Germline V gene sequence: CDR1 SQVTM, CDR2 ANQGSEA. In DNA form, the CDR3 reads TGCAGCGCCCTGGTGGACAGGGCTGGCTACACCTTC. Translation gives CSALVDRAGYTF.

V gene TRBV6-2 or TRBV6-3 combines with J gene TRBJ2-1; 13 positions match TRBD2. Losses at the gene ends were 6 bases for V and 8 bases for J; bases not matched to a gene: 13. The CDR3 runs to 17 residues. Germline CDR1 is MNHEY and CDR2 is SVGEGT. DNA of the CDR3: TGTGCCAGCAGCCCTAGGACTAGCGGGAGTGGTCGGCATGAGCAGTTCTTC. This gives the protein CASSPRTSGSGRHEQFF.

The chain links TRBV5-1 to TRBJ2-5, with 14 positions matching TRBD2. The CDR3 runs 16 residues. The V segment lost 4 bases and the J segment 4 bases; nucleotides outside the gene matches: 6. Germline V gene lookup returns CDR1 SGHRS and CDR2 YFSETQ. CDR3 amino acids: CASSGRGLAGGETQYF. CDR3 in DNA: TGCGCCAGCAGCGGGCGAGGACTAGCGGGGGGAGAGACCCAGTACTTC.

The chain has TRBV6-1 and TRBJ1-2, with 7 positions matching TRBD1. The CDR3 has 18 amino acids. V lost 1 base to trimming and J lost 1 base; unmatched junction nucleotides: 12. Germline-derived CDR1 and CDR2 are MNHNS and SASEGT. CDR3 protein: CASSEGVTGRAYNYGYTF. The CDR3 DNA reads TGTGCCAGCAGTGAAGGGGTGACAGGGAGAGCGTATAACTATGGCTACACCTTC.

Comments on this clone: Other DNA sequences in the sample encode the same CDR3. This chain connects TRBV5-1 to TRBJ2-7, with a weak D call TRBD1 (6 bases). Germline lookup yields CDR1 SGHRS and CDR2 YFSETQ. V was clipped by 2 bases and J by 0 bases, with 6 bases between them. This CDR3 comprises 13 residues. CDR3 nucleotides: TGCGCCAGCAGCTTACAGGGCTCCTACGAGCAGTACTTC. Residues: CASSLQGSYEQYF.

The chain joins TRBV19 to TRBJ2-3, with TRBD1 matching 7 bases. The ends lost 4 bases at V and 4 bases at J; junction bases unmatched: 5. Germline values: CDR1 LNHDA, CDR2 SQIVND (reference sequence). CDR3 size: 14 residues. The CDR3 DNA reads as TGTGCCAGTAGTAAGACAGGGATCCCAGATACGCAGTATTTT. Its protein is CASSKTGIPDTQYF.

J is TRBJ1-4 and V is TRBV6-5; TRBD1 aligns across 7 bases. Germline lookup yields CDR1 MNHEY and CDR2 SVGAGI. Germline trimming cut 6 bases from V and 5 bases from J; bases unmatched to any gene: 6. CDR3 length: 14 residues. CDR3 protein: CASRTQGQNEKLFF. CDR3 nucleotide sequence: TGTGCCAGCAGGACTCAGGGACAGAATGAAAAACTGTTTTTT.

A single count supports this clone. The chain employs TRBV5-1 and TRBJ2-6, with D perhaps matching TRBD2 (6 bases). Per the germline V gene, CDR1 is SGHRS and CDR2 is YFSETQ. This CDR3 has 17 residues. V was pared by 4 bases and J by 2 bases, with 16 bases between. CDR3 in DNA: TGCGCCAGCAGCCATGGACTACCCCAACCTGGGGCCAACGTCCTGACTTTC. Residues: CASSHGLPQPGANVLTF.

The chain employs TRBV18 and TRBJ2-1; 9 bases agree with TRBD2. V shed 3 bases and J 7 bases; nucleotides not matched to a gene: 10. The germline V gene encodes CDR1 KGHSH and CDR2 LQKENI. CDR3 length: 16 residues. The CDR3 is CASSPSSAGGLNEQFF. The CDR3, as DNA: TGTGCCAGCTCACCCAGTTCCGCGGGGGGGCTAAATGAGCAGTTCTTC.